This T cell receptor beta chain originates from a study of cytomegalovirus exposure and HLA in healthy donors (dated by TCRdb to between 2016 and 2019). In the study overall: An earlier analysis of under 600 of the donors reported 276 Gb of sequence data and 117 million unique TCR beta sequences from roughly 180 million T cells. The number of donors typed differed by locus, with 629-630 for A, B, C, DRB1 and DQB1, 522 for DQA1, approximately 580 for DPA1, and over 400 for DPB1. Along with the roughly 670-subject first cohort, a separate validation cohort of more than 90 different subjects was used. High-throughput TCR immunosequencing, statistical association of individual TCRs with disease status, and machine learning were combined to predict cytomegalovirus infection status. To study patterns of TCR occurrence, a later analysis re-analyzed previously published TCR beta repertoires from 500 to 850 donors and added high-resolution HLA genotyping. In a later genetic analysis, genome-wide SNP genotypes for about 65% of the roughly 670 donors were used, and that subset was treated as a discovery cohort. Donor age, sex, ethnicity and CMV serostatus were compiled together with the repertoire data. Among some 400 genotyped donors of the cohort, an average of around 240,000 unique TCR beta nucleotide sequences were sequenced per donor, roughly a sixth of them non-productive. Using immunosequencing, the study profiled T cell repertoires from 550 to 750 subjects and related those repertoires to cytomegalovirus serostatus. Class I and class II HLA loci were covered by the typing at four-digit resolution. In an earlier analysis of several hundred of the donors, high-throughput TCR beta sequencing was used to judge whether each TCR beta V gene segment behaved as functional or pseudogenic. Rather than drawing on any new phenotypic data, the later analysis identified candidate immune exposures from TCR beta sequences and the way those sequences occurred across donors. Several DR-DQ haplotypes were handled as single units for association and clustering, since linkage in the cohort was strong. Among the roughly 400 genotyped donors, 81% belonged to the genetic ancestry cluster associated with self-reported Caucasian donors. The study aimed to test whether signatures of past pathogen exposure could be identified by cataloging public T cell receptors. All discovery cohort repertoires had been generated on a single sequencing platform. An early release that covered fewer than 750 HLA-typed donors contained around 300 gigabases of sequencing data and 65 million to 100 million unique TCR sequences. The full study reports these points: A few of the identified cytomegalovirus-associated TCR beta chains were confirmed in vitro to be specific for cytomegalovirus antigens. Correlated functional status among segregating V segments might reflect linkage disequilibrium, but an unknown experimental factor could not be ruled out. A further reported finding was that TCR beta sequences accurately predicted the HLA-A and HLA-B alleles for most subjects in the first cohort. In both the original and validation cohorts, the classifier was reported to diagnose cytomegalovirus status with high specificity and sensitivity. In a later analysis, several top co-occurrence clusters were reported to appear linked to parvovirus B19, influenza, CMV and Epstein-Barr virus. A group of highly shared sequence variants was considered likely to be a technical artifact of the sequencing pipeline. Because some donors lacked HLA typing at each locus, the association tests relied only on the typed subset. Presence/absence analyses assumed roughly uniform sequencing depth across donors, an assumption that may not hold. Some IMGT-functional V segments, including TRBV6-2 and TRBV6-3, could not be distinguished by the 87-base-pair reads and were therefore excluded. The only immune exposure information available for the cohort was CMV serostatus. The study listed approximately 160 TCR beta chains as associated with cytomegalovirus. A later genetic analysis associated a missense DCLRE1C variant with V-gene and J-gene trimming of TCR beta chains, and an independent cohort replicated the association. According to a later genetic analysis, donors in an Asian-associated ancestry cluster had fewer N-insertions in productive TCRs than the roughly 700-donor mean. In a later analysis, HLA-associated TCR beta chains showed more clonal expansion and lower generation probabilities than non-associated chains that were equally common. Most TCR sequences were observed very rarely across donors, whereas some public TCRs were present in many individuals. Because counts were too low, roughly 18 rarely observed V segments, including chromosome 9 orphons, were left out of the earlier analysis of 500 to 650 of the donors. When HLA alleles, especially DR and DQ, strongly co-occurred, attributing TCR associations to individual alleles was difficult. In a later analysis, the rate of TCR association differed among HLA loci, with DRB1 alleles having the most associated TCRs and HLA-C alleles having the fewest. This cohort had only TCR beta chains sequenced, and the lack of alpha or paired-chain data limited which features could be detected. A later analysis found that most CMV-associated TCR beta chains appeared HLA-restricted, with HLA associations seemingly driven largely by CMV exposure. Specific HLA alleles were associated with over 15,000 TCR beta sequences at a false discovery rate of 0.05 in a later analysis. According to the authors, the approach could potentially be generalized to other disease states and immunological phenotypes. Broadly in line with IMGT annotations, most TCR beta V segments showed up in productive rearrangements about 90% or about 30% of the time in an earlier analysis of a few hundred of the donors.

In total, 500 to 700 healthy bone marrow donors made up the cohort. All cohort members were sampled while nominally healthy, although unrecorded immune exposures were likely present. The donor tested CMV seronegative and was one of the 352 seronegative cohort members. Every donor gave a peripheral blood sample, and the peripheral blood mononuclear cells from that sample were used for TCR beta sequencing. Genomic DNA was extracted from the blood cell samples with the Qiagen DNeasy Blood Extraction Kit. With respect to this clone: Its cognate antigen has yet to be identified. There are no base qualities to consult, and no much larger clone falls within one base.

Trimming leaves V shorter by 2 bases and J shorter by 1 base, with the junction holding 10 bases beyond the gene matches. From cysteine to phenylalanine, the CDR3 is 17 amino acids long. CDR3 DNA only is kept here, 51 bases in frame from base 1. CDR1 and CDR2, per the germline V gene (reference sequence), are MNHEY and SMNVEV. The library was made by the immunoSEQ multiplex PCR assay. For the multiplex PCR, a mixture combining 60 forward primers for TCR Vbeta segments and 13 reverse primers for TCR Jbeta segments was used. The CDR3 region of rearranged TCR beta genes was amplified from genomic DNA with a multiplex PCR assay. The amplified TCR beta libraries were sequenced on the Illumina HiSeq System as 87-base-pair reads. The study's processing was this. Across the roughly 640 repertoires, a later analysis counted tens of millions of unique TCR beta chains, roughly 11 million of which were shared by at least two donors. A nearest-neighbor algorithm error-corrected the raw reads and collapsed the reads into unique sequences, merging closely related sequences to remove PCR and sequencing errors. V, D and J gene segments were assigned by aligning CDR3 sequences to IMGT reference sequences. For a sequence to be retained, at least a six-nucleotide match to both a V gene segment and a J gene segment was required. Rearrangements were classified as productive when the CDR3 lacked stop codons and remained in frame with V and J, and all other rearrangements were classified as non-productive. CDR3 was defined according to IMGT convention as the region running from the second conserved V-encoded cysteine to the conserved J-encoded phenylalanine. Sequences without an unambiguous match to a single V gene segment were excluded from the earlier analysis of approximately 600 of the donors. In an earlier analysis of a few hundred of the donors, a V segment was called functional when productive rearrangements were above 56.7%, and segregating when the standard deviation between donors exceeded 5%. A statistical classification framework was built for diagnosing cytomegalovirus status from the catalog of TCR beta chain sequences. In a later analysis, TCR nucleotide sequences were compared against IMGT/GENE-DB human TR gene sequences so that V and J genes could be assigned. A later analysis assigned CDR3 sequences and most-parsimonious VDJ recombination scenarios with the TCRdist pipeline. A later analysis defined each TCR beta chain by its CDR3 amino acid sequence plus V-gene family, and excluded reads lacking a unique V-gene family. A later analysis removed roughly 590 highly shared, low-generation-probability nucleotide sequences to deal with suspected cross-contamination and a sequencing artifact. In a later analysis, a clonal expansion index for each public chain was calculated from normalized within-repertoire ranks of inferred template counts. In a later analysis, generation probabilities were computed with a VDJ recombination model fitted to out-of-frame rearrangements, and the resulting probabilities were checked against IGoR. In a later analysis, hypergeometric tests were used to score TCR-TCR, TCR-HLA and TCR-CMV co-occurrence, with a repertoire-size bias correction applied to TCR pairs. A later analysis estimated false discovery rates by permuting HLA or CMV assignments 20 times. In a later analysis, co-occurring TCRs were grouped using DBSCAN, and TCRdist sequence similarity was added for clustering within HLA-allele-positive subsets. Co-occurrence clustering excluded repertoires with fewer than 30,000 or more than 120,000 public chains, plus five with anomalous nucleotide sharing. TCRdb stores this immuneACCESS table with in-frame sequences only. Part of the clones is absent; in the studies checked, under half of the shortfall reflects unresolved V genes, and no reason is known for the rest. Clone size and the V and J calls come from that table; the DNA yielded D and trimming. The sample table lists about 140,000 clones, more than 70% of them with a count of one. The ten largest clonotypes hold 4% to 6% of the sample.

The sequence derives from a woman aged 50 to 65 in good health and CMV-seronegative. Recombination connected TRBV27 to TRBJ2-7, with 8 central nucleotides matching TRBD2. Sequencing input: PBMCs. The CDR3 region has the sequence CASSLDTSGPLSYEQYF. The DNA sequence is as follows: TGTGCCAGCAGTTTAGATACTAGCGGCCCGTTATCCTACGAGCAGTACTTC.